What follows is one T cell receptor (beta chain) and its context. The CDR3 is made up of 12 amino acids. V lost 3 bases and J 5 bases, leaving 7 bases between the germline ends. Per the study methods: Cell counts per sample came from amplifying reference gene primers. The method was immunoSEQ multiplex PCR; TCRdb's version includes in-frame clones alone and lacks a portion of them. D and trimming were read from the DNA, whereas the V and J calls and clone size are those reported in that table. The sample yields about 190,000 clones, roughly nine tenths seen once. This sample stems from a study of blood T cell repertoires in COVID-19.

V and J are TRBV12-3 or TRBV12-4 and TRBJ2-5, with D unresolved. The source of this sequence is a man aged 25 to 40 with acute or convalescent COVID-19. Sequenced: peripheral blood. The CDR3 bases are TGTGCCAGCAGTTTTTCCGGGGAGACCCAGTACTTC. Translation: CASSFSGETQYF.